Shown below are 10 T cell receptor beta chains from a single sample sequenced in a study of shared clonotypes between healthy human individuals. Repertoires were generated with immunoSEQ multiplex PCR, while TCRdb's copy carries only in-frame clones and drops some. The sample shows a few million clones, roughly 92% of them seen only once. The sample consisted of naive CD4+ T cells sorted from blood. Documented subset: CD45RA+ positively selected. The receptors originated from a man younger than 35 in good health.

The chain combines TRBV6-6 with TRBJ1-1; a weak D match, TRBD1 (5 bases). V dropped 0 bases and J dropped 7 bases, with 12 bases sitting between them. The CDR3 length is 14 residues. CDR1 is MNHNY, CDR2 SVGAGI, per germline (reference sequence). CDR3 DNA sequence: TGTGCCAGCAGTTACTCGATAACGGGGGGTGAAGCTTTCTTT. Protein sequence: CASSYSITGGEAFF.

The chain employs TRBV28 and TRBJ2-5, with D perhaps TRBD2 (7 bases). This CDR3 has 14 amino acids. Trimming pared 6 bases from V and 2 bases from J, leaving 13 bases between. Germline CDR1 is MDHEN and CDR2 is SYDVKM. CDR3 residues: CASRKGGSQETQYF. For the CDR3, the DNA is TGTGCCAGCAGGAAGGGGGGGTCGCAAGAGACCCAGTACTTC.

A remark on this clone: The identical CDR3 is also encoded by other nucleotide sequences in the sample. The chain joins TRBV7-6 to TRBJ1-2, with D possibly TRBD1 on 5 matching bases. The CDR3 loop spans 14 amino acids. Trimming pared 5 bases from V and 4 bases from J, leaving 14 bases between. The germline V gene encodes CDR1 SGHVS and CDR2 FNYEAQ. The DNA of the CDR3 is TGTGCCAGCAGCCCCGGGCAGGGTGCCTATGGCTACACCTTC. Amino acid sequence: CASSPGQGAYGYTF.

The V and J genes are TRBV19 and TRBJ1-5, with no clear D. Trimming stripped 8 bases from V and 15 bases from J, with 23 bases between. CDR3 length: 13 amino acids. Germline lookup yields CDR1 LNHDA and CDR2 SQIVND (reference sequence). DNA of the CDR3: TGTGCCAGTTCGACCCCCCCATTGGGCATCCGGCATTTT. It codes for CASSTPPLGIRHF.

The CDR3 here is CASKGDTEAFF. Here the CDR3 DNA reads TGCGCCAGCAAGGGAGACACTGAAGCTTTCTTT. The J gene is TRBJ1-1, the V gene TRBV10-2, with unresolved D. The CDR3 spans 11 residues. Per the germline V gene, CDR1 is WSHSY and CDR2 is SAAADI. V was shortened by 7 bases and J by 3 bases, with 6 bases between the two germline ends.

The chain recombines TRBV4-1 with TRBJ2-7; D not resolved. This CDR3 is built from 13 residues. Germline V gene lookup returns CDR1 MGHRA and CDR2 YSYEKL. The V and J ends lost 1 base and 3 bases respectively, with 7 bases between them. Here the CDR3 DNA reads TGCGCCAGCAGCCAAGTACACAACTACGAGCAGTACTTC. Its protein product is CASSQVHNYEQYF.

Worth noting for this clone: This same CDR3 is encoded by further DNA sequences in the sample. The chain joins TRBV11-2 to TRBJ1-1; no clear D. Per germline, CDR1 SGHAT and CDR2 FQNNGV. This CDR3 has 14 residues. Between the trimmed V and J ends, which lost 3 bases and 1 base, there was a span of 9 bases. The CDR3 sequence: CASSFLQGNTEAFF. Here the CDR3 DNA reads TGTGCCAGCAGCTTCCTCCAAGGGAACACTGAAGCTTTCTTT.

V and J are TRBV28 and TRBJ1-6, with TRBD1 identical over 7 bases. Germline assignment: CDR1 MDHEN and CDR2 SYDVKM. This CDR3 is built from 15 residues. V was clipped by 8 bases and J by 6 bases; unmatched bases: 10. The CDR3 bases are TGTGCCAGCGGAACAGGGGCAACGGCTAATTCACCCCTCCACTTT. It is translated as CASGTGATANSPLHF.

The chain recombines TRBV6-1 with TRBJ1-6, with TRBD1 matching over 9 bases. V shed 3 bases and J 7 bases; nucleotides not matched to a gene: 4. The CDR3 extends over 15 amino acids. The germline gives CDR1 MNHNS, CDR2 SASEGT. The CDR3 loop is CASSDDRGTNSPLHF. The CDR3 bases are TGTGCCAGCAGTGACGACAGGGGGACAAATTCACCCCTCCACTTT.

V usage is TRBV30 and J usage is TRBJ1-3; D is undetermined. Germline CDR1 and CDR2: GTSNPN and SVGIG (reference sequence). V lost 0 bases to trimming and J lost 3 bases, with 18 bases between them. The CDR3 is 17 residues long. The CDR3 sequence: CAWSVGPILTSGNTIYF. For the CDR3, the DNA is TGTGCCTGGAGTGTAGGCCCCATTCTAACGAGTGGAAACACCATATATTTT.